Listed below are T cell receptor beta chains from one sample, sequenced in a study of blood T cell repertoires in COVID-19. The method was immunoSEQ multiplex PCR; TCRdb's version includes in-frame clones alone and lacks a portion of them. The sample records about 180,000 clones, roughly 81% being singletons. Sequences were obtained from peripheral blood. Receptor source: a woman older than 75 with COVID-19, enrolled during active disease. The CDR3 runs from the conserved cysteine through the conserved F or W. The order of the fields is CDR3 DNA, CDR3 protein, D gene, clone size, J gene, V gene. A D gene is named only where the DNA matches it firmly. A clone size is listed for some rows: how often the clone was seen (once, few, many), or a class if it is expanded.

TGTGCCAGCAGTTCCTCCACCGGGGAGCTGTTTTTT	CASSSSTGELFF	NA	NA	TRBJ2-2	TRBV28
TGTGCCAGCAGCGTAGCTCGGCTAGCGGCAGGATCCACAGATACGCAGTATTTT	CASSVARLAAGSTDTQYF	TRBD2	NA	TRBJ2-3	TRBV9
TGTGCCAGCAGCGCAAGTAGCGGAGCCTCCTACGAGCAGTACTTC	CASSASSGASYEQYF	NA	NA	TRBJ2-7	TRBV7-9
TGTGCCAGCAGCCAACCCACGGGGAATGGCTATGGCTACACCTTC	CASSQPTGNGYGYTF	NA	NA	TRBJ1-2	TRBV3-1/TRBV3-2
TGTGCCAGCAAGGGGGGGATGCTTGGAGGAAACACCATATATTTT	CASKGGMLGGNTIYF	NA	NA	TRBJ1-3	TRBV28
TGCGCCAGCAGCTTGGTTCCAGCGAGCACTGAAGCTTTCTTT	CASSLVPASTEAFF	NA	once	TRBJ1-1	TRBV5-1
TGTGCCAGCAGCTTAACCCAGGGGGCCGGCAATCAGCCCCAGCATTTT	CASSLTQGAGNQPQHF	TRBD1	few	TRBJ1-5	TRBV5-8
TGTGCCAGCAGTTCTACAGGGGCGGGAGAGCAGTACTTC	CASSSTGAGEQYF	NA	NA	TRBJ2-7	TRBV11-2
TGCGCCAGTACGACAGGGTCTGGGAGCAATCAGCCCCAGCATTTT	CASTTGSGSNQPQHF	TRBD1	NA	TRBJ1-5	TRBV10-1
TGTGCCTGGAGACGGTTAGAGAGCTCTGGAAACACCATATATTTT	CAWRRLESSGNTIYF	NA	NA	TRBJ1-3	TRBV30
TGCGCCAGCACCGGGACAGAGGCCAGCTCCTACAATGAGCAGTTCTTC	CASTGTEASSYNEQFF	TRBD1	NA	TRBJ2-1	TRBV10-2
TGTGCCAGCACCACAGGGGATAGTGGCTATGGCTACACCTTC	CASTTGDSGYGYTF	TRBD1	NA	TRBJ1-2	TRBV6-5
TGCGCCAGCAGTCAATCAAGGTCAGGGGACGGGGAAGCTAACTATGGCTACACCTTC	CASSQSRSGDGEANYGYTF	NA	NA	TRBJ1-2	TRBV23-1
TGTGCCAGCACCCCTACGGAGGGGGCGTGGGAGACCCAGTACTTC	CASTPTEGAWETQYF	NA	NA	TRBJ2-5	TRBV3-1/TRBV3-2
TGTGCCAGCAGTTTAAGGGACTGGACCTACAATGAGCAGTTCTTC	CASSLRDWTYNEQFF	NA	NA	TRBJ2-1	TRBV27
TGTGCCAGCCTCTTTGGACAGTATGGCTACACCTTC	CASLFGQYGYTF	NA	NA	TRBJ1-2	TRBV6-6
TGTGCCAGCAGTTACGGAACCAGGGGCTACGAGCAGTACTTC	CASSYGTRGYEQYF	NA	NA	TRBJ2-7	TRBV6-2/TRBV6-3
TGTGCCAGCAGCTCGGGACAGGGTAATCAGCCCCAGCATTTT	CASSSGQGNQPQHF	TRBD1	NA	TRBJ1-5	TRBV13
TGTGCCAGCAGTTTCCCTCGACTAGCGGGTGACTACGAGCAGTACTTC	CASSFPRLAGDYEQYF	TRBD2	NA	TRBJ2-7	TRBV28
TGTGCCTGGAGGAAGGGGGGGGACGACACTGAAGCTTTCTTT	CAWRKGGDDTEAFF	NA	NA	TRBJ1-1	TRBV30